The present TCR beta chain was sequenced within a study of OX40 agonist ivuxolimab in advanced cancers. TCRdb keeps only in-frame clones here, not all; method: immunoSEQ multiplex PCR. The sample contains more than 55,000 clones, about 88% of which appear only once. Study results and limitations: In the expanded peripheral T cells, antigen specificity was never determined.

Note on this clone: The antigen is undetermined.

The germline V and J ends were trimmed by 6 bases and 4 bases, with 12 bases remaining between them. Germline loops: CDR1 SNHLY, CDR2 FYNNEI. The CDR3 length is 13 residues. The sequence was obtained from an adult with an advanced solid tumor such as melanoma, head and neck, liver or kidney cancer. The genes are TRBV2 and TRBJ1-1; D unresolved. Sequencing used CD4+ or CD8+ T cells sorted from blood, obtained in a trial of the OX40 agonist ivuxolimab. As DNA, the CDR3 is TGTGCCAGCAGGTCTACTGCTAGCACTGAAGCTTTCTTT. This codes for CASRSTASTEAFF.